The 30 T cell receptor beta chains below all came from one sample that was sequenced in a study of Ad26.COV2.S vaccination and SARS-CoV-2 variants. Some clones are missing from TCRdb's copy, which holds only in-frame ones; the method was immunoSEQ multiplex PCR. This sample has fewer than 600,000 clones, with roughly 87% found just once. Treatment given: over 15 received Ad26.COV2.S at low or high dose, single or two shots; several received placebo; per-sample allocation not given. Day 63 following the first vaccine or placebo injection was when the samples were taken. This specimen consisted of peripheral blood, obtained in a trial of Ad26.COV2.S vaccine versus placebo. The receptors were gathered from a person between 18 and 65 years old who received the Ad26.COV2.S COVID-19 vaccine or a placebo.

The CDR3: CASGYEGLEQFF. As DNA, the CDR3 is TGTGCCAGCGGGTATGAAGGCTTGGAGCAGTTCTTC. The J gene is TRBJ2-1, the V gene TRBV7-9, with D hard to call. The CDR3 has 12 amino acids. Trimming shortened V by 8 bases and J by 10 bases, and 15 bases separated the two germline ends. Germline CDR1 SEHNR, CDR2 FQNEAQ (reference sequence).

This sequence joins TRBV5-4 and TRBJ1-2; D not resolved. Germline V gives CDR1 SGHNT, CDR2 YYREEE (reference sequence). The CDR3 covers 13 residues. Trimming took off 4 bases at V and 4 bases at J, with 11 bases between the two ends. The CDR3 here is CASSPWQVYGYTF. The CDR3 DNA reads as TGTGCCAGCAGCCCTTGGCAGGTCTATGGCTACACCTTC.

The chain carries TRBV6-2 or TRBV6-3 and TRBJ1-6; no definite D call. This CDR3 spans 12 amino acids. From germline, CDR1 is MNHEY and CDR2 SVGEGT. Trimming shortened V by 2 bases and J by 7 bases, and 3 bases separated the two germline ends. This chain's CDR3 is CASSYSNSPLHF. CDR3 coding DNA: TGTGCCAGCAGTTACAGCAATTCACCCCTCCACTTT.

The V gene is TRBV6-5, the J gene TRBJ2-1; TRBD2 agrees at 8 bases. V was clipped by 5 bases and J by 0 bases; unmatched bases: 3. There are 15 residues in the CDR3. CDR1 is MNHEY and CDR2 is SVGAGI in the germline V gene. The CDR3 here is CASSRGLGSYNEQFF. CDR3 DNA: TGTGCCAGCAGTAGGGGACTAGGCTCCTACAATGAGCAGTTCTTC.

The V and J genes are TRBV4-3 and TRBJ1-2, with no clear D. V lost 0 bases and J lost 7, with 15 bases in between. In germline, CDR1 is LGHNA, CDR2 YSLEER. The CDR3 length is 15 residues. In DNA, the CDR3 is TGCGCCAGCAGCCAAGACCGGTTGGATTTTTTTGGCTACACCTTC. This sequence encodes CASSQDRLDFFGYTF.

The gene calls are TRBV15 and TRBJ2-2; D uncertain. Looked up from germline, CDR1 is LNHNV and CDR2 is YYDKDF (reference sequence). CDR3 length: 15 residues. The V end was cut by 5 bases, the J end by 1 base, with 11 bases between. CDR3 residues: CATSDRRLNTGELFF. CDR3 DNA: TGTGCCACCAGCGACCGTAGGTTGAACACCGGGGAGCTGTTTTTT.

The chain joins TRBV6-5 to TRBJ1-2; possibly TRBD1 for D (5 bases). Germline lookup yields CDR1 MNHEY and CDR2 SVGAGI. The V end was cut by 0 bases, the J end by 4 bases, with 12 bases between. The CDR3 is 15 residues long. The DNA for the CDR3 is TGTGCCAGCAGTTACTCAGGACAACCGCTCTATGGCTACACCTTC. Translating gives CASSYSGQPLYGYTF.

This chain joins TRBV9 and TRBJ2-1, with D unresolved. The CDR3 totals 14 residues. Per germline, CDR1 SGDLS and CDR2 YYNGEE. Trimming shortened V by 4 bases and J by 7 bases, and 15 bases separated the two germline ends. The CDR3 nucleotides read TGTGCCAGCAGCACCCGCACCACTACTAATGAGCAGTTCTTC. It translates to CASSTRTTTNEQFF.

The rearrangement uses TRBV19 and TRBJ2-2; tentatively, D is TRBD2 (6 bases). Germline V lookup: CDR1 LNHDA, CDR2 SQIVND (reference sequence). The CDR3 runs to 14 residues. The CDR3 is CATGLSANTGELFF. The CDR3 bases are TGTGCTACAGGACTATCCGCGAACACCGGGGAGCTGTTTTTT.

CDR3 protein: CASSLSSGGTEAFF. CDR3 coding DNA: TGTGCCAGCAGCTTATCGAGCGGGGGGACTGAAGCTTTCTTT. The rearrangement joins TRBV11-1 to TRBJ1-1, with D possibly TRBD1 on 5 matching bases. CDR1 and CDR2 (germline): SGHAT, FQDESV (reference sequence). The ends were cut back, 2 bases at V and 5 bases at J, with 12 bases in the middle. This CDR3 comprises 14 residues.

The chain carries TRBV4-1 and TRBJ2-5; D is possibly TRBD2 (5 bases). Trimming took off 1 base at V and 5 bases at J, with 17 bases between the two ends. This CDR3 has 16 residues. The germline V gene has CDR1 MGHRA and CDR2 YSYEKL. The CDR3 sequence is CASSQGGLPTGETQYF. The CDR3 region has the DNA TGCGCCAGCAGCCAAGGTGGACTTCCGACGGGGGAGACCCAGTACTTC.

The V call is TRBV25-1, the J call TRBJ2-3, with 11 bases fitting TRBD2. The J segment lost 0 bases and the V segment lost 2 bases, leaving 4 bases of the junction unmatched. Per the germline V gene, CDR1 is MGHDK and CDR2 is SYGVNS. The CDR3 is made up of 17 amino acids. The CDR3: CASSEQWTSGSTDTQYF. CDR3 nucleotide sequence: TGTGCCAGCAGTGAACAGTGGACTAGCGGGAGCACAGATACGCAGTATTTT.

The CDR3 sequence is CASRLSTGMGGYTF. CDR3 nucleotides: TGTGCCAGCAGACTCTCGACAGGGATGGGTGGCTACACCTTC. The genes are TRBV4-2 and TRBJ1-2; 7 bases are a match to TRBD1. The V and J ends lost 6 bases and 7 bases, in that order; junction bases with no gene match: 11. The CDR3 totals 14 residues. CDR1 is LGHNA, CDR2 YNFKEQ, per germline.

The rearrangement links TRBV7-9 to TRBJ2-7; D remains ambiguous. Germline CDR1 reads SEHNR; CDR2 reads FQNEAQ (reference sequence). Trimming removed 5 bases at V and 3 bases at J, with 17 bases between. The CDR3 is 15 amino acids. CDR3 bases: TGTGCCAGCAGCCCCCCAACCGTGGGGTACTACGAGCAGTACTTC. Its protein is CASSPPTVGYYEQYF.

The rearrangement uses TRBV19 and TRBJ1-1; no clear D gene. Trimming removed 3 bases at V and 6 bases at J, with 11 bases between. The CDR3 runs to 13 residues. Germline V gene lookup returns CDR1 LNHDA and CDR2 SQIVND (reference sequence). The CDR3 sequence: CASSIGGRPEAFF. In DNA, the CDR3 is TGTGCCAGTAGTATCGGAGGCCGGCCTGAAGCTTTCTTT.

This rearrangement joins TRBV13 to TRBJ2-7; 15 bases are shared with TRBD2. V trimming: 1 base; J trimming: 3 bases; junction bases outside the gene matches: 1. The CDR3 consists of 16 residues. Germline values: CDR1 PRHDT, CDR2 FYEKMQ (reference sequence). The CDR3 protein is CASSLAGLAGGYEQYF. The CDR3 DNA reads TGTGCCAGCAGCTTAGCGGGACTAGCGGGGGGCTACGAGCAGTACTTC.

The CDR3: CASSFTGRSSYNEQFF. DNA of the CDR3: TGCGCCAGCAGCTTTACAGGGAGAAGCTCCTACAATGAGCAGTTCTTC. The chain combines TRBV5-1 with TRBJ2-1, with D possibly matching TRBD1 (6 bases). Deletions cut 2 bases from V and 0 bases from J, with 12 bases between. The germline V gene has CDR1 SGHRS and CDR2 YFSETQ. This CDR3 has 16 residues.

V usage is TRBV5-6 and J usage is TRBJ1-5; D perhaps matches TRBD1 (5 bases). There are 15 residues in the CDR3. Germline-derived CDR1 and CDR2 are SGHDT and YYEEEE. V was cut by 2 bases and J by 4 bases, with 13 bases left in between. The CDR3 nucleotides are TGTGCCAGCAGCTTAGCGGGCAGGGAGAATCAGCCCCAGCATTTT. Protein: CASSLAGRENQPQHF. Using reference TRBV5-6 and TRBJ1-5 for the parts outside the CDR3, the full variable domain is DAGVTQSPTHLIKTRGQQVTLRCSPKSGHDTVSWYQQALGQGPQFIFQYYEEEERQRGNFPDRFSGHQFPNYSSELNVNALLLGDSALYLCASSLAGRENQPQHFGDGTRLSIL.

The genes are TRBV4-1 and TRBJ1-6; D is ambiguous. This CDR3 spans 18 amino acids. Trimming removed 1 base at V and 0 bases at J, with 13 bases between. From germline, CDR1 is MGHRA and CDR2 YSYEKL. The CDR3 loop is CASSQGGGLSSYNSPLHF. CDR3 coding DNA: TGCGCCAGCAGCCAAGGGGGAGGGTTAAGCTCCTATAATTCACCCCTCCACTTT.

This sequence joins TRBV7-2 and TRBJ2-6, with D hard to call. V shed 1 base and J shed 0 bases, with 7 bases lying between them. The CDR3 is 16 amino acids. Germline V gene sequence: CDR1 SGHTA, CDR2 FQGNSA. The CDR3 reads CASSLVRISGANVLTF. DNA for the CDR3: TGTGCCAGCAGCTTAGTTAGAATCTCTGGGGCCAACGTCCTGACTTTC. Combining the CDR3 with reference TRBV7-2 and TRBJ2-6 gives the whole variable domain GAGVSQSPSNKVTEKGKDVELRCDPISGHTALYWYRQSLGQGLEFLIYFQGNSAPDKSGLPSDRFSAERTGGSVSTLTIQRTQQEDSAVYLCASSLVRISGANVLTFGAGSRLTVL.

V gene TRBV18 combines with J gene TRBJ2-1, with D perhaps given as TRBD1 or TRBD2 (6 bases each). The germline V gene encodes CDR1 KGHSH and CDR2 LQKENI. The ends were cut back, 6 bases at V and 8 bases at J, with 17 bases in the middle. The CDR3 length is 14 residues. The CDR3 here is CASSSRGGGDEQFF. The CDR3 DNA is TGTGCCAGCTCGTCCAGGGGAGGCGGGGATGAGCAGTTCTTC. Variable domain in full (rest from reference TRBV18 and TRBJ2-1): NAGVMQNPRHLVRRRGQEARLRCSPMKGHSHVYWYRQLPEEGLKFMVYLQKENIIDESGMPKERFSAEFPKEGPSILRIQQVVRGDSAAYFCASSSRGGGDEQFFGPGTRLTVL.

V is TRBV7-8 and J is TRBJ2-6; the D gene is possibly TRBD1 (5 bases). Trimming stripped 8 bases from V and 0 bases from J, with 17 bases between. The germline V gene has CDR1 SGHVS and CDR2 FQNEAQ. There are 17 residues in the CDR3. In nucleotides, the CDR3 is TGTGCCAGCTGCGTAGGGGCTCTACTCTCTGGGGCCAACGTCCTGACTTTC. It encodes CASCVGALLSGANVLTF.

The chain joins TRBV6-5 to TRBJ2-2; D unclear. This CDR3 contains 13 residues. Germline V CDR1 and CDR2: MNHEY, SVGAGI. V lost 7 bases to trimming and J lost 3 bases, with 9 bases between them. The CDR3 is CASMSVYTGELFF. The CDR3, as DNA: TGTGCCAGCATGTCAGTGTACACCGGGGAGCTGTTTTTT.

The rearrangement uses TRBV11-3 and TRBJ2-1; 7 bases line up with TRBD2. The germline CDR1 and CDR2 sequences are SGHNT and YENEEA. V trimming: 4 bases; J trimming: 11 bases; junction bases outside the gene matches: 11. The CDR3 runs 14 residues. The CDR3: CASSSSQAGGKQFF. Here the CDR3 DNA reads TGTGCCAGCAGCTCCTCACAGGCCGGGGGGAAGCAGTTCTTC.

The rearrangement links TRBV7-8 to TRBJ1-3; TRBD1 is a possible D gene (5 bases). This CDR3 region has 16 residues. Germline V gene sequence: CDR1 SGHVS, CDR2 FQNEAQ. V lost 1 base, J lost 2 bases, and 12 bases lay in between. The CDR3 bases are TGTGCCAGCAGCTTAGAGGGACTATTCACTGGAAACACCATATATTTT. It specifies CASSLEGLFTGNTIYF.

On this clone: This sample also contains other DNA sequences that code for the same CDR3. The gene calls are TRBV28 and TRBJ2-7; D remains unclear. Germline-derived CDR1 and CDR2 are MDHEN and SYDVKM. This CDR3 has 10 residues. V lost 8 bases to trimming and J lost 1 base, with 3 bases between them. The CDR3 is CASGSYEQYF. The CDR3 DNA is TGTGCCAGCGGGTCCTACGAGCAGTACTTC.

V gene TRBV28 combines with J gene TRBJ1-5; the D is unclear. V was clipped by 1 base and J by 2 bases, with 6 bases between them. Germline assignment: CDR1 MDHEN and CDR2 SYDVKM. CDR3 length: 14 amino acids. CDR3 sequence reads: CASSLSQGNQPQHF. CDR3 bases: TGTGCCAGCAGTTTATCGCAGGGCAATCAGCCCCAGCATTTT.

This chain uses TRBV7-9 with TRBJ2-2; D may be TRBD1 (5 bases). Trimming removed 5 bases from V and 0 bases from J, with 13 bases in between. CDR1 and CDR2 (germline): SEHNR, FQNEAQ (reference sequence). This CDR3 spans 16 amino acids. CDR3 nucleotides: TGTGCCAGCAGCACTAAAGACAGATCGAACACCGGGGAGCTGTTTTTT. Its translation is CASSTKDRSNTGELFF.

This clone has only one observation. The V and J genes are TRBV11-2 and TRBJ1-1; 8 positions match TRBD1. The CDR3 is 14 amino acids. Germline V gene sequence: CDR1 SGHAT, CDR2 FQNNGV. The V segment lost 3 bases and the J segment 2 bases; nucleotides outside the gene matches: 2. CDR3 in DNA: TGTGCCAGCAGCTTGGGACAGGTTAACACTGAAGCTTTCTTT. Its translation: CASSLGQVNTEAFF.

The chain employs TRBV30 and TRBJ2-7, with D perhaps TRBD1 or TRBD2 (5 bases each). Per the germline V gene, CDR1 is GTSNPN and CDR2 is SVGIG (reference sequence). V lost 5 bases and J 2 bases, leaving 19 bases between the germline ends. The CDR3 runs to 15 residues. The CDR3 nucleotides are TGTGCCTGGGGGAATGGGGCAGGGAGACCCTACGAGCAGTACTTC. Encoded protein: CAWGNGAGRPYEQYF. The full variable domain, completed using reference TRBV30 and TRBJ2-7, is SQTIHQWPATLVQPVGSPLSLECTVEGTSNPNLYWYRQAAGRGLQLLFYSVGIGQISSEVPQNLSASRPQDRQFILSSKKLLLSDSGFYLCAWGNGAGRPYEQYFGPGTRLTVT.